This T cell receptor beta chain was retrieved from a study of blood T cell repertoires in COVID-19. As for the study in general: Donors in the United States, Italy and Spain gave samples during acute or convalescent COVID-19.

In the original analysis: Amplification of reference gene primers provided the estimated nucleated cell counts. Profiled with immunoSEQ multiplex PCR; TCRdb holds only in-frame clones, not every one. The V and J calls and clone size were taken over from that table, and D and trimming were inferred from the DNA. This table holds hundreds of thousands of clones, 75% to 90% found once. V was shortened by 1 base and J by 6 bases, with 6 bases between the two germline ends. In germline, CDR1 is SEHNR, CDR2 FQNEAQ (reference sequence). The CDR3 extends over 13 amino acids. This clone was detected only once.

The genes are TRBV7-9 and TRBJ2-2; possible D gene TRBD1, 5 bases. The TCR comes from a woman in her twenties or thirties with acute or convalescent COVID-19. Material: peripheral blood. Here the CDR3 DNA reads TGTGCCAGCAGCTTAGGGGGCTCCGGGGAGCTGTTTTTT. Protein sequence: CASSLGGSGELFF.